This TCR beta chain is from a study of T cells in localized non-small cell lung cancer (dated by TCRdb to about 2020). Some background on the complete study: T cell repertoires of a few hundred early-stage NSCLC patients were analyzed, with tumors being compared against uninvolved tumor-adjacent lungs. Of the NSCLC patients, around 140 were male and around 97 were female, and the mean age was approximately 64 years. The cohort consisted of under 300 treatment-naive NSCLC patients whose localized lung tumors had been resected.

At diagnosis, tumor, uninvolved tumor-adjacent lung and peripheral blood were collected and then preserved as a mix of FFPE and fresh-frozen material. Blood samples were analyzed as peripheral blood mononuclear cells for TCR repertoire profiling. At the junction V is shortened by 3 bases and J by 3 bases, with 6 bases in between. Taken from cysteine to phenylalanine, the CDR3 has 12 residues. CDR3 DNA only is kept here, 36 bases in frame from base 1. CDR1 and CDR2, looked up from the germline V gene (reference sequence), are SGHNT and YYREEE. What the research found in general, with its limitations: The highest T cell clonality was observed in uninvolved tumor-adjacent lung, where clonality exceeded that of tumor, suggesting that antigenic responses were more focused in uninvolved tumor-adjacent lung. Longer overall survival was associated with higher T cell density in blood, whereas shorter survival was associated with higher clonality in adjacent lung. Because the study design was exploratory, TCR variables were selected using unadjusted p-values without false-discovery rate correction. Because multi-region tumor sequencing was not performed, intratumor heterogeneity could not be ruled out. A median of roughly 56 of the top 100 tumor clones were detected in paired uninvolved adjacent lung, and some 29 of these tumor clones were also found among the top 100 clones of the paired uninvolved adjacent lung.

This clone showed up just once. What this receptor recognizes is not known. No base qualities exist here, and no much larger clone lies one base off it. The immunoSEQ Assay was used to sequence TCR beta CDR3 regions from DNA. Concerning the study's data processing: T cell density was computed as TCR beta template counts normalized to usable DNA estimated by amplifying housekeeping genes. The preseqR package was used to estimate richness by extrapolating to 400,000 templates for PBMC samples and to 120,000 templates for tissue samples. Clonality was defined as one minus Pielou's evenness. To identify tissue-enriched TCRs, differential abundance testing was run on productive amino-acid clonotypes with a minimum total count of 5 and an alpha of 0.1. Repertoire overlap between compartments was quantified with the Jaccard Index and Morisita Overlap Index. TCR beta CDR3s were clustered by GLIPH together with public tetramer-defined viral CDR3s, and at least three viral sequences plus V-gene enrichment were required for viral motifs. TCRdb holds this immuneACCESS table with in-frame rearrangements only. Some clones are missing; in checked studies, unresolved V genes explain under half, and the rest has no known cause. V and J calls and clone size are as listed in that table; D and trimming were resolved from the DNA. The table for this sample lists 10,000 to 13,000 clones; over 70% of them were counted only once. Of the sample, around 31% falls within the top ten clones.

The specimen comprised peripheral blood, sampled before any cancer treatment. The sequence links TRBV5-4 to TRBJ2-5, with the D segment identity uncertain. The sequence derives from an older male donor with stage I lung adenocarcinoma. CDR3 reads: CASSSPKETQYF. The DNA sequence is given as TGTGCCAGCAGCTCACCTAAAGAGACCCAGTACTTC. Where the CDR3 stops, the reference TRBV5-4 and TRBJ2-5 genes take over; the full variable domain is ETGVTQSPTHLIKTRGQQVTLRCSSQSGHNTVSWYQQALGQGPQFIFQYYREEENGRGNFPPRFSGLQFPNYSSELNVNALELDDSALYLCASSSPKETQYFGPGTRLLVL.